Below are 27 T cell receptor beta chains sequenced from a single sample in a study of beta chain features in type 1 diabetes. Of the isolated RNA, all was reverse transcribed, and so the sequenced material was expressed TCRB transcripts. Only in-frame clones appear in the TCRdb table, and some are missing; sequencing was by immunoSEQ multiplex PCR. The sample consists of more than 350,000 clones, about an eighth of them appearing once. The sample consisted of naive CD4+ T cells from blood. These receptors originate from a woman under 30 in good health.

The J gene is TRBJ2-1, the V gene TRBV7-2; possibly TRBD2 for D (6 bases). The CDR3 length is 14 residues. Trimming took 6 bases from V and 5 from J, leaving 14 bases between them. Germline assignment: CDR1 SGHTA and CDR2 FQGNSA. CDR3 nucleotide sequence: TGTGCCAGCAGGAGGAGGGAAGGGAACAATGAGCAGTTCTTC. The encoded protein is CASRRREGNNEQFF.

The CDR3 loop reads CAISESKNIQYF. The DNA of the CDR3 is TGTGCCATCAGTGAGTCGAAAAACATTCAGTACTTC. The V call is TRBV10-3, the J call TRBJ2-4; D remains unclear. CDR1 and CDR2 (germline): ENHRY, SYGVKD. Trimming pared 0 bases from V and 4 bases from J, leaving 1 base between. The length of the CDR3 is 12 residues.

This clone showed up just a few times. V gene TRBV7-9 combines with J gene TRBJ2-3; a possible D gene is TRBD1 (5 bases). CDR3 size: 16 residues. V lost 1 base and J lost 2, with 13 bases in between. CDR1 and CDR2 from the germline V gene are SEHNR and FQNEAQ (reference sequence). CDR3 DNA sequence: TGTGCCAGCAGCTTAGGCCGTGACAGATACACAGATACGCAGTATTTT. Translating it yields CASSLGRDRYTDTQYF.

In its sample, this clone was seen many times. The chain recombines TRBV30 with TRBJ1-2, with 7 bases identical to TRBD1. This CDR3 has 16 amino acids. V trimming: 3 bases; J trimming: 0 bases; junction bases outside the gene matches: 10. CDR1 and CDR2 (germline): GTSNPN, SVGIG (reference sequence). The CDR3 protein is CAWRTGQLLTNYGYTF. The DNA of the CDR3 is TGTGCCTGGAGGACGGGACAGCTCCTAACTAACTATGGCTACACCTTC. The whole variable domain, filled in from reference TRBV30 and TRBJ1-2, reads SQTIHQWPATLVQPVGSPLSLECTVEGTSNPNLYWYRQAAGRGLQLLFYSVGIGQISSEVPQNLSASRPQDRQFILSSKKLLLSDSGFYLCAWRTGQLLTNYGYTFGSGTRLTVV.

This clone has a handful of counts. The chain combines TRBV7-9 with TRBJ2-7; 7 nucleotides align to TRBD1. With 1 base clipped from V and 9 bases from J, the junction kept 3 bases outside the gene matches. This CDR3 spans 12 amino acids. Germline loops: CDR1 SEHNR, CDR2 FQNEAQ (reference sequence). CDR3 in DNA: TGTGCCAGCAGCTTAGACAGGGGCAGGCAGTACGTC. Encoded protein: CASSLDRGRQYV.

V is TRBV13 and J is TRBJ1-2; no clear D. The CDR3 is 14 amino acids. Trimming took 5 bases from V and 12 from J, leaving 22 bases between them. CDR1 is PRHDT and CDR2 is FYEKMQ in the germline V gene (reference sequence). For the CDR3, the DNA is TGTGCCAGCAGCCCGATCAATCCCTTCGAGCGCCACACCTTC. Translation gives CASSPINPFERHTF.

The gene calls are TRBV27 and TRBJ2-3; D is uncertain. Germline V gives CDR1 MNHEY, CDR2 SMNVEV (reference sequence). Trimming left V 4 bases short and J 0 bases short, with 8 bases between. The CDR3 spans 14 residues. This CDR3 reads CASSSTPSTDTQYF. CDR3 nucleotide sequence: TGTGCCAGCAGTTCGACTCCTAGCACAGATACGCAGTATTTT.

In its sample, this clone was seen a few times. The J gene is TRBJ1-2, the V gene TRBV29-1; D is uncertain. The V gene's germline CDR1 is SQVTM and CDR2 ANQGSEA. This CDR3 has 13 amino acids. The V and J ends lost 2 bases and 0 bases respectively, with 7 bases between them. This CDR3 reads CSVEPDSNYGYTF. The CDR3 DNA is TGCAGCGTTGAACCTGATTCTAACTATGGCTACACCTTC. Drawing the rest from reference TRBV29-1 and TRBJ1-2, the complete variable domain is SAVISQKPSRDICQRGTSLTIQCQVDSQVTMMFWYRQQPGQSLTLIATANQGSEATYESGFVIDKFPISRPNLTFSTLTVSNMSPEDSSIYLCSVEPDSNYGYTFGSGTRLTVV.

The chain combines TRBV7-2 with TRBJ2-3, with a possible D match to TRBD2 (5 bases). V gave up 2 bases and J gave up 3 bases, with 12 bases separating them. CDR1 and CDR2 from the germline V gene are SGHTA and FQGNSA. The CDR3 spans 15 residues. The CDR3 nucleotides are TGTGCCAGCAGCTTAACTAGTGTCAGGACAGATACGCAGTATTTT. This sequence encodes CASSLTSVRTDTQYF.

V and J are TRBV7-9 and TRBJ2-7; weak D call: TRBD2 (6 bases). The germline V gene encodes CDR1 SEHNR and CDR2 FQNEAQ (reference sequence). This CDR3 is 13 amino acids long. V shed 6 bases and J shed 8 bases, with 17 bases lying between them. CDR3: CASRSSGGLKQYV. The CDR3 nucleotides read TGTGCCAGCAGGAGTAGCGGAGGCCTCAAGCAGTACGTC.

Only a few counts were recorded for this clone. The DNA of the CDR3 is TGTGCCAGCAGCCAAGTGGCAGGGCTGGGGGAGACCCAGTACTTC. Amino acids: CASSQVAGLGETQYF. The rearrangement joins TRBV4-2 to TRBJ2-5; perhaps TRBD1 as D (5 bases). The V and J ends lost 1 base and 5 bases respectively, with 14 bases between them. CDR3 length: 15 amino acids. The V gene's germline CDR1 is LGHNA and CDR2 YNFKEQ.

This clone was detected only a few times. The chain joins TRBV5-1 to TRBJ2-1; TRBD1 matches 7 bases. This CDR3 is built from 14 residues. CDR1 SGHRS and CDR2 YFSETQ come from the germline V gene. V trimming: 3 bases; J trimming: 2 bases; junction bases outside the gene matches: 2. The CDR3 DNA reads as TGCGCCAGCAGCTGGGGACAGACCTACAATGAGCAGTTCTTC. Protein: CASSWGQTYNEQFF.

This clone was found a few times. J is TRBJ1-6 and V is TRBV2; D possibly corresponds to TRBD1 (5 bases). The CDR3 extends over 11 amino acids. From germline, CDR1 is SNHLY and CDR2 FYNNEI. With 2 bases removed from V and 13 bases from J, the gap between germline ends came to 6 bases. The CDR3 bases are TGTGCCAGCAGTGAATGGGGGCCCCTCCACTTT. Its protein is CASSEWGPLHF.

This clone has only a few counts. This chain uses TRBV7-9 with TRBJ2-6; TRBD1 matches at 8 bases. The V and J ends lost 4 bases and 0 bases, in that order; junction bases with no gene match: 5. The germline V gene encodes CDR1 SEHNR and CDR2 FQNEAQ (reference sequence). The CDR3 length is 17 residues. CDR3 in DNA: TGTGCCAGCAGCTCAGGACAGGGCCACTCTGGGGCCAACGTCCTGACTTTC. Its translation: CASSSGQGHSGANVLTF. The variable domain in full, completed from reference TRBV7-9 and TRBJ2-6, reads DTGVSQNPRHKITKRGQNVTFRCDPISEHNRLYWYRQTLGQGPEFLTYFQNEAQLEKSRLLSDRFSAERPKGSFSTLEIQRTEQGDSAMYLCASSSGQGHSGANVLTFGAGSRLTVL.

This clone turned up a few times. The gene calls are TRBV2 and TRBJ1-6; D is unresolved. The CDR3 consists of 13 residues. V was pared by 0 bases and J by 7 bases, with 4 bases between. The V gene's germline CDR1 is SNHLY and CDR2 FYNNEI. In nucleotides, the CDR3 is TGTGCCAGCAGTGAAGCCCCAAATTCACCCCTCCACTTT. It translates to CASSEAPNSPLHF.

The chain employs TRBV5-1 and TRBJ2-3, with 10 nucleotides matching TRBD1. From germline, CDR1 is SGHRS and CDR2 YFSETQ. CDR3 length equals 14 residues. With V trimmed by 3 bases and J by 5 bases, 3 bases remained unmatched. In DNA, the CDR3 is TGCGCCAGCAGCTGGGACAGGGGAGGAGATACGCAGTATTTT. It specifies CASSWDRGGDTQYF.

The chain links TRBV7-9 to TRBJ2-7; TRBD1 agrees at 10 bases. The CDR3 spans 14 residues. Germline CDR1 is SEHNR and CDR2 is FQNEAQ (reference sequence). The V gene end was trimmed by 5 bases and the J gene end by 2 bases; junction bases not matched to a gene: 3. This CDR3 is CASSPGQGAYEQYV. In DNA, the CDR3 is TGTGCCAGCAGCCCAGGACAGGGGGCCTACGAGCAGTACGTC.

This clone was seen a handful of times. This specimen includes other DNA sequences encoding the same CDR3. The genes are TRBV9 and TRBJ2-2; no reliable D call. The CDR3 length is 12 residues. Germline CDR1 reads SGDLS; CDR2 reads YYNGEE. Between the trimmed V and J ends, which lost 3 bases and 5 bases, there was a span of 5 bases. The CDR3 bases are TGTGCCAGCAGCGCCAATACCGGGGAGCTGTTTTTT. Protein sequence: CASSANTGELFF.

The chain uses TRBV5-4 and TRBJ2-3, with 16 bases lining up with TRBD2. The CDR3 has 17 residues. The V gene's germline CDR1 is SGHNT and CDR2 YYREEE (reference sequence). With 4 bases clipped from V and 3 bases from J, the junction kept 5 bases outside the gene matches. The CDR3 is CASSGPGLAGGTDTQYF. The CDR3 DNA reads as TGTGCCAGCAGCGGGCCGGGACTAGCGGGAGGGACAGATACGCAGTATTTT.

This chain links TRBV29-1 with TRBJ2-1; 7 bases map to TRBD2. Germline V CDR1 and CDR2: SQVTM, ANQGSEA. This CDR3 has 15 residues. Unmatched junction bases numbered 13, after V lost 5 bases and J lost 6 bases. This chain's CDR3 is CSVQPRLAARNEQFF. The CDR3 region has the DNA TGCAGCGTTCAACCCCGACTAGCCGCTCGCAATGAGCAGTTCTTC.

This clone appeared a few times. The rearrangement uses TRBV5-5 and TRBJ2-5, with D tentatively TRBD1 or TRBD2 (6 bases each). CDR1 and CDR2 (germline): SGHKS, YYEKEE (reference sequence). This CDR3 comprises 14 residues. V gave up 0 bases and J gave up 5 bases, with 11 bases separating them. CDR3 region: CASSLDREVETQYF. Here the CDR3 DNA reads TGTGCCAGCAGCTTGGACAGGGAGGTCGAGACCCAGTACTTC.

The V gene is TRBV7-8, the J gene TRBJ2-7; the D gene is possibly TRBD2 (5 bases). Germline lookup yields CDR1 SGHVS and CDR2 FQNEAQ. This CDR3 has 16 amino acids. V was cut by 5 bases and J by 4 bases, with 21 bases left in between. The CDR3 DNA reads TGTGCCAGCAGCCCTAGATCCCGGGGAAGTTCGTACGAGCAGTACGTC. It is translated as CASSPRSRGSSYEQYV.

This clone was seen a handful of times. The chain has TRBV14 and TRBJ2-1, with D maybe TRBD1 (6 bases). Per germline, CDR1 SGHDN and CDR2 FVKESK. CDR3 length equals 15 residues. V lost 6 bases to trimming and J lost 2 bases, with 14 bases between them. The DNA of the CDR3 is TGTGCCAGCAGACAGACAGGCCATGCCTACAATGAGCAGTTCTTC. Its protein is CASRQTGHAYNEQFF.

As regards this clone: The same CDR3 is also encoded by other DNA sequences in this sample. V gene TRBV27 combines with J gene TRBJ1-1; the D gene is possibly TRBD1 (5 bases). There are 14 residues in the CDR3. V was cut by 1 base and J by 3 bases, with 9 bases left in between. Germline V CDR1 and CDR2: MNHEY, SMNVEV (reference sequence). This CDR3 is CASSLYRRDTEAFF. The CDR3 coding sequence is TGTGCCAGCAGTTTATACAGGAGAGACACTGAAGCTTTCTTT.

This clone appeared a few times. V and J are TRBV7-9 and TRBJ2-1; D perhaps matches TRBD1 (6 bases). V lost 4 bases to trimming and J lost 4 bases, with 14 bases between them. Germline V gene data show CDR1 as SEHNR and CDR2 as FQNEAQ (reference sequence). CDR3 length equals 15 residues. For the CDR3, the DNA is TGTGCCAGCAGCTCCTTTAGGGGGTTTTACAATGAGCAGTTCTTC. Protein sequence: CASSSFRGFYNEQFF.

This clone was detected only a few times. V is TRBV19 and J is TRBJ1-2, with 11 bases that match TRBD1. The germline V gene encodes CDR1 LNHDA and CDR2 SQIVND (reference sequence). CDR3 length equals 16 residues. V shed 3 bases, J shed 5 bases, and the junction held 8 bases outside the gene matches. CDR3 amino acids: CASSIPGRDRGYGYTF. CDR3 coding DNA: TGTGCCAGTAGTATCCCCGGAAGGGACAGGGGGTATGGCTACACCTTC.

The V call is TRBV4-3, the J call TRBJ2-7, with TRBD2 matching over 14 bases. The junction had 6 bases not matched to a gene; V was cut back by 5 bases and J by 6 bases. This CDR3 region has 15 residues. CDR1 and CDR2 (germline): LGHNA, YSLEER. The DNA of the CDR3 is TGCGCCAGCAGCACCCGACTAGCGGGAGGGGGCGAGCAGTACTTC. Translation: CASSTRLAGGGEQYF.